This T cell receptor beta chain was profiled in a study of cytomegalovirus exposure and HLA in healthy donors. The assay was immunoSEQ multiplex PCR, and TCRdb's table has in-frame clones only and misses some. The sample includes 330,000 or so clones, 86% seen only once; the top ten take under 0.85%. With respect to this clone: With a much larger clone just one base away, this may be a read error.

The CDR3 is 13 amino acids. Germline CDR1 PRHDT, CDR2 FYEKMQ (reference sequence). V lost 1 base and J lost 5, with 6 bases in between. The material sequenced was PBMCs. The J gene is TRBJ1-5, the V gene TRBV13; a weak D match, TRBD1 (5 bases). The sequence came from a young woman in good health and CMV-seronegative. The CDR3 sequence: CASSLEGHQPQHF. In DNA, the CDR3 is TGTGCCAGCAGCTTAGAGGGGCATCAGCCCCAGCATTTT.